Each of the 25 T cell receptor beta chains below was sequenced from the same sample in a study of identical twins. TCRdb re-called the 5' RACE reads through MiXCR, storing one row per CDR3 protein. There are approximately 230,000 distinct CDR3 sequences in the sample; roughly 13% occur only once, and approximately 10% lies in the top ten. Sequenced material: memory (CD45RO+) T cells sorted from blood. The source is a woman under 30 in good health.

This clonotype came up many times. CDR3 sequence: CASSPGTALYAEQYF. As DNA, the CDR3 is TGTGCCAGCAGTCCAGGGACAGCCCTTTATGCCGAGCAGTACTTC. V gene TRBV12-3 or TRBV12-4 combines with J gene TRBJ2-7; the match to TRBD1 covers 7 bases. Trimming cost V 5 bases and J 6 bases; bases outside gene matches: 13. This CDR3 comprises 15 residues.

J is TRBJ2-7 and V is TRBV18; TRBD1 might be the D (6 bases). The CDR3 covers 14 residues. From germline, CDR1 is KGHSH and CDR2 LQKENI. V was trimmed by 1 base and J by 2 bases, leaving 9 bases between them. For the CDR3, the DNA is TGTGCCAGCTCACCACGGACAGTCACCTACGAGCAGTACTTC. As protein: CASSPRTVTYEQYF.

The chain links TRBV6-1 to TRBJ1-2; D unclear. Germline-derived CDR1 and CDR2 are MNHNS and SASEGT. V was trimmed by 6 bases and J by 8 bases, leaving 19 bases between them. The CDR3 spans 14 residues. The CDR3 region is CASSTRRGSGGYTF. The CDR3 region has the DNA TGTGCCAGCAGCACGAGGCGGGGATCGGGAGGCTACACCTTC.

J is TRBJ1-2 and V is TRBV11-2, with D perhaps matching TRBD1 (5 bases). Trimming stripped 5 bases from V and 4 bases from J, with 23 bases between. The CDR3 contains 17 residues. In germline, CDR1 is SGHAT, CDR2 FQNNGV. Written as DNA, the CDR3 is TGTGCCAGCAGCCAACGCGCCGGGACTATCATCACCTATGGCTACACCTTC. This translates into CASSQRAGTIITYGYTF. The full variable domain, in which reference TRBV11-2 and TRBJ1-2 provide the parts outside the CDR3, is EAGVAQSPRYKIIEKRQSVAFWCNPISGHATLYWYQQILGQGPKLLIQFQNNGVVDDSQLPKDRFSAERLKGVDSTLKIQPAKLEDSAVYLCASSQRAGTIITYGYTFGSGTRLTVV.

This sequence joins TRBV5-1 and TRBJ1-1; 11 bases map to TRBD1. Germline trimming cut 8 bases from V and 3 bases from J; bases unmatched to any gene: 9. Germline V gives CDR1 SGHRS, CDR2 YFSETQ. This CDR3 has 15 amino acids. The CDR3 sequence is CASGQGAIIDTEAFF. In DNA form, the CDR3 reads TGCGCCAGTGGACAGGGGGCTATTATAGACACTGAAGCTTTCTTT.

This clonotype was recorded many times. The chain links TRBV5-1 to TRBJ2-2; 7 positions agree with TRBD2. Germline V gene sequence: CDR1 SGHRS, CDR2 YFSETQ. The CDR3 is 16 residues long. V gave up 2 bases and J gave up 3 bases; unmatched junction bases: 7. CDR3 sequence reads: CASSFLAGVDTGELFF. The DNA of the CDR3 is TGCGCCAGCAGCTTCTTGGCGGGAGTCGACACCGGGGAGCTGTTTTTT. The full variable domain, its missing parts supplied by reference TRBV5-1 and TRBJ2-2, is KAGVTQTPRYLIKTRGQQVTLSCSPISGHRSVSWYQQTPGQGLQFLFEYFSETQRNKGNFPGRFSGRQFSNSRSEMNVSTLELGDSALYLCASSFLAGVDTGELFFGEGSRLTVL.

This clonotype was seen a handful of times. The V call is TRBV20-1, the J call TRBJ2-3; TRBD1 might be the D (5 bases). This CDR3 region has 14 residues. V was cut by 2 bases and J by 2 bases, with 11 bases left in between. Germline V gives CDR1 DFQATT, CDR2 SNEGSKA (reference sequence). CDR3 sequence reads: CSARLRQYTDTQYF. Here the CDR3 DNA reads TGCAGTGCTAGACTTCGACAGTACACAGATACGCAGTATTTT.

This clonotype has a count of ten or more. The gene calls are TRBV3-1 and TRBJ1-2, with 9 nucleotides matching TRBD1. V trimming: 3 bases; J trimming: 4 bases; junction bases outside the gene matches: 9. Germline CDR1 LGHDT, CDR2 YNNKEL (reference sequence). The CDR3 length is 16 residues. CDR3 in DNA: TGTGCCAGCAGCCACCGTACAGGGGGCGCGACCTATGGCTACACCTTC. It is translated as CASSHRTGGATYGYTF.

This clonotype was detected once. The V and J genes are TRBV8-2 and TRBJ1-1; TRBD1, the D gene given by the table, was not confirmed from the DNA. TRBV8-2 is flagged as a pseudogene. The CDR3 contains 13 residues. The CDR3 bases are TGTGCCATGAGCTACCAGGGGGTCGATAGGACCTTTTTT. Residues: CAMSYQGVDRTFF.

Only a few counts were recorded for this clonotype. J is TRBJ2-1 and V is TRBV20-1; 10 bases are a match to TRBD2. Germline-derived CDR1 and CDR2 are DFQATT and SNEGSKA (reference sequence). There are 16 residues in the CDR3. The V and J ends lost 0 bases and 10 bases, in that order; junction bases with no gene match: 12. CDR3 sequence: CSARDRVWTSGKEQFF. CDR3 sequence (DNA): TGCAGTGCTAGAGATCGGGTTTGGACTAGCGGCAAGGAGCAGTTCTTC.

The chain employs TRBV29-1 and TRBJ1-2; 7 positions match TRBD1. V gave up 6 bases and J gave up 6 bases; unmatched junction bases: 4. The germline V gene has CDR1 SQVTM and CDR2 ANQGSEA. The CDR3 is made up of 11 amino acids. The CDR3 loop reads CSVTGTDGYTF. The CDR3 DNA is TGCAGCGTGACAGGGACGGATGGCTACACCTTC.

The V call is TRBV7-9, the J call TRBJ2-3; 8 nucleotides align to TRBD2. V lost 3 bases to trimming and J lost 4 bases; unmatched junction nucleotides: 9. From germline, CDR1 is SEHNR and CDR2 FQNEAQ (reference sequence). This CDR3 has 16 residues. The CDR3 DNA sequence: TGTGCCAGCAGCTTTCCCGGACTAGCTGACCCAGATACGCAGTATTTT. Its protein product is CASSFPGLADPDTQYF.

The genes are TRBV7-2 and TRBJ2-2; D not certain. Trimming left V 5 bases short and J 6 bases short, with 10 bases between. Germline V gives CDR1 SGHTA, CDR2 FQGNSA. The CDR3 totals 13 residues. The CDR3 reads CASSAPWAGELFF. For the CDR3, the DNA is TGTGCCAGCAGCGCCCCCTGGGCCGGGGAGCTGTTTTTT. The full variable domain, in which reference TRBV7-2 and TRBJ2-2 provide the parts outside the CDR3, is GAGVSQSPSNKVTEKGKDVELRCDPISGHTALYWYRQSLGQGLEFLIYFQGNSAPDKSGLPSDRFSAERTGGSVSTLTIQRTQQEDSAVYLCASSAPWAGELFFGEGSRLTVL.

In DNA form, the CDR3 reads TGTGCCTCTGCCGGTTGGACTAATGAAAAACTGTTTTTT. It encodes CASAGWTNEKLFF. The chain links TRBV11-2 to TRBJ1-4; unclear D gene. The CDR3 runs 13 residues. The V end was cut by 11 bases, the J end by 2 bases, with 12 bases between. CDR1 is SGHAT, CDR2 FQNNGV, per germline.

This clonotype appeared a single time. This chain links TRBV11-3 with TRBJ2-2, with 11 bases fitting TRBD2. This CDR3 has 15 amino acids. Germline trimming cut 5 bases from V and 7 bases from J; bases unmatched to any gene: 6. Germline CDR1 and CDR2: SGHNT and YENEEA. The chain's CDR3 is CASSIAGGLGGELFF. The DNA of the CDR3 is TGTGCCAGCAGCATAGCGGGGGGGCTCGGCGGGGAGCTGTTTTTT.

This clonotype came up many times. The chain uses TRBV6-1 and TRBJ2-7; tentative D call: TRBD1 (6 bases). Germline CDR1 reads MNHNS; CDR2 reads SASEGT. This CDR3 is built from 14 residues. The ends were cut back, 7 bases at V and 0 bases at J, with 13 bases in the middle. The CDR3 region is CASKQRTASYEQYF. The CDR3 bases are TGTGCCAGCAAACAGAGGACAGCCTCCTACGAGCAGTACTTC.

This clonotype was recorded at least ten times. The chain employs TRBV6-2 or TRBV6-3 and TRBJ2-7; D might be TRBD1 or TRBD2, each matching 6 bases. The CDR3 runs 14 residues. The germline gives CDR1 MNHEY, CDR2 SVGEGT. V shed 6 bases and J shed 6 bases, with 18 bases lying between them. The CDR3, as DNA: TGTGCCAGCAGCTCTTACAGGGAGGTCGGCGAGCAGTACTTC. This codes for CASSSYREVGEQYF.

This clonotype showed up many times. The chain links TRBV7-6 to TRBJ1-1; D is ambiguous. The V gene lost 4 bases and the J gene lost 8 bases, with 8 bases spanning the gap. Per germline, CDR1 SGHVS and CDR2 FNYEAQ. The CDR3 totals 11 residues. CDR3 amino acids: CASSSGFEAFF. CDR3 nucleotide sequence: TGTGCCAGCAGCTCCGGGTTCGAAGCTTTCTTT.

The chain couples TRBV29-1 to TRBJ2-3; 12 bases are a match to TRBD2. Germline V gives CDR1 SQVTM, CDR2 ANQGSEA. V was clipped by 7 bases and J by 1 base; unmatched bases: 9. The CDR3 is 16 amino acids. Here the CDR3 DNA reads TGCAGCGCAACCCCCTGGACTAGCGGGGGCACAGATACGCAGTATTTT. This gives the protein CSATPWTSGGTDTQYF.

V is TRBV3-1 and J is TRBJ1-5, with D perhaps TRBD1 (5 bases). V was cut by 1 base and J by 7 bases, with 11 bases left in between. Germline-derived CDR1 and CDR2 are LGHDT and YNNKEL (reference sequence). The CDR3 has 14 amino acids. This CDR3 reads CASSQGAGEQPQHF. The DNA of the CDR3 is TGTGCCAGCAGCCAAGGCGCGGGGGAACAGCCCCAGCATTTT.

The sample holds many counts of this clonotype. The CDR3 region is CASSLMRGVTGPNEQFF. In nucleotides, the CDR3 is TGCGCCAGCAGCCTCATGCGCGGTGTGACAGGACCCAATGAGCAGTTCTTC. V and J are TRBV5-1 and TRBJ2-1, with D maybe TRBD1 (6 bases). Germline-derived CDR1 and CDR2 are SGHRS and YFSETQ. This CDR3 has 17 amino acids. V was trimmed by 4 bases and J by 6 bases, leaving 23 bases between them.

V usage is TRBV20-1 and J usage is TRBJ1-1; no firm D call. Germline V CDR1 and CDR2: DFQATT, SNEGSKA (reference sequence). The CDR3 is made up of 12 amino acids. V was clipped by 5 bases and J by 1 base, with 8 bases between them. Here the CDR3 DNA reads TGCAGTGCTCCGATTCAGAACACTGAAGCTTTCTTT. Residues: CSAPIQNTEAFF.

This clonotype was observed many times. This rearrangement joins TRBV14 to TRBJ2-5; no firm D call. Trimming removed 7 bases at V and 5 bases at J, with 14 bases between. The germline gives CDR1 SGHDN, CDR2 FVKESK. The CDR3 contains 13 residues. The CDR3 nucleotides are TGTGCCAGCAACGGCCAGACGTGGGAGACCCAGTACTTC. As protein: CASNGQTWETQYF.

This clonotype was counted between two and nine times. This chain uses TRBV7-2 with TRBJ2-5, with 10 bases that match TRBD2. The CDR3 contains 15 residues. CDR1 is SGHTA and CDR2 is FQGNSA in the germline V gene. V lost 5 bases to trimming and J lost 2 bases; unmatched junction nucleotides: 5. This chain's CDR3 is CASSQGLAHQETQYF. Written as DNA, the CDR3 is TGTGCCAGCAGCCAGGGACTAGCGCATCAAGAGACCCAGTACTTC.

The table lists this clonotype with a few counts. The rearrangement uses TRBV5-6 and TRBJ1-2; the D is unclear. CDR1 is SGHDT, CDR2 YYEEEE, per germline. V was shortened by 0 bases and J by 8 bases, with 14 bases between the two germline ends. This CDR3 contains 14 residues. DNA of the CDR3: TGTGCCAGCAGCTTGGTCGACCGACCGGGAGGCTACACCTTC. The encoded protein is CASSLVDRPGGYTF. Full variable domain (missing parts from reference TRBV5-6 and TRBJ1-2): DAGVTQSPTHLIKTRGQQVTLRCSPKSGHDTVSWYQQALGQGPQFIFQYYEEEERQRGNFPDRFSGHQFPNYSSELNVNALLLGDSALYLCASSLVDRPGGYTFGSGTRLTVV.